These T cell receptor beta chains were read from a single sample in a study of cytomegalovirus exposure and HLA in healthy donors. Sequencing was performed with immunoSEQ multiplex PCR; in TCRdb, only in-frame clones are kept and a portion is missing. The table counts about 64,000 clones; less than 4.5% lies in the top ten. Material for sequencing was PBMCs. All receptors derive from a woman aged 18-35 years in good health and CMV-seronegative. CDR3s leave out the opening cysteine and the closing phenylalanine or tryptophan. The D gene is left open where the match is weak.

v_call: TRBV19
j_call: TRBJ2-2
d_call: -
cdr3_aa: ASRNSRVGGELF

v_call: TRBV6-6
j_call: TRBJ2-7
d_call: -
cdr3_aa: ASSSVSGGRGEQY

v_call: TRBV5-4
j_call: TRBJ2-1
d_call: -
cdr3_aa: ASSFGGTEDEQF

v_call: TRBV7-9
j_call: TRBJ2-2
d_call: TRBD1
cdr3_aa: ATSNRGPGTGELF

v_call: TRBV29-1
j_call: TRBJ2-2
d_call: TRBD2
cdr3_aa: SVEVTTSGRPTGGLF

v_call: TRBV7-2
j_call: TRBJ2-5
d_call: TRBD1
cdr3_aa: ASSLAGQGRETQY

v_call: TRBV5-1
j_call: TRBJ2-3
d_call: -
cdr3_aa: ASSPAVVASADTQY

v_call: TRBV5-1
j_call: TRBJ2-2
d_call: TRBD2
cdr3_aa: ASSLPSAGGAGELF

v_call: TRBV9
j_call: TRBJ2-1
d_call: -
cdr3_aa: ASSVADSYSYNEQF

v_call: TRBV29-1
j_call: TRBJ1-2
d_call: TRBD1
cdr3_aa: SVTTGIGYT

v_call: TRBV25-1
j_call: TRBJ1-1
d_call: -
cdr3_aa: ASSDPTVNTEAF

v_call: TRBV11-3
j_call: TRBJ2-7
d_call: -
cdr3_aa: ASSLGRGPGYEQY

v_call: TRBV7-8
j_call: TRBJ1-1
d_call: -
cdr3_aa: ASSSEGGEAF

v_call: TRBV14
j_call: TRBJ1-6
d_call: -
cdr3_aa: ASAQANSPLH

v_call: TRBV5-4
j_call: TRBJ2-5
d_call: TRBD1
cdr3_aa: ASRPGQGQETQY

v_call: TRBV30
j_call: TRBJ1-2
d_call: -
cdr3_aa: AGSVQAQGLVGYT

v_call: TRBV18
j_call: TRBJ1-5
d_call: -
cdr3_aa: ASSPRESNEPQH

v_call: TRBV2
j_call: TRBJ2-7
d_call: TRBD2
cdr3_aa: AIQAGGPREQY

v_call: TRBV30
j_call: TRBJ1-2
d_call: -
cdr3_aa: AWSWGGTDRHYGYT

v_call: TRBV19
j_call: TRBJ1-1
d_call: -
cdr3_aa: ASSRSESLTEAF

v_call: TRBV9
j_call: TRBJ2-2
d_call: -
cdr3_aa: ASSVGGSPTGELF

v_call: TRBV7-3
j_call: TRBJ2-3
d_call: TRBD2
cdr3_aa: ASGFGGSLSADTQY

v_call: TRBV29-1
j_call: TRBJ1-2
d_call: -
cdr3_aa: SVDFTNYGYT

v_call: TRBV18
j_call: TRBJ1-1
d_call: -
cdr3_aa: ASSWDMNTEAF

v_call: TRBV7-2
j_call: TRBJ2-5
d_call: TRBD2
cdr3_aa: ASSPRLAGGETQY

v_call: TRBV28
j_call: TRBJ1-1
d_call: TRBD1
cdr3_aa: ASRGQALNTEAF

v_call: TRBV5-4
j_call: TRBJ1-1
d_call: -
cdr3_aa: ASSNMAGMNTEAF

v_call: TRBV19
j_call: TRBJ1-2
d_call: TRBD1
cdr3_aa: ASSMTGRGYT

v_call: TRBV6-5
j_call: TRBJ2-5
d_call: TRBD2
cdr3_aa: ASSYAAGGPRETQY

v_call: TRBV2
j_call: TRBJ1-5
d_call: TRBD1
cdr3_aa: ASSGRDRVSNQPQH

v_call: TRBV2
j_call: TRBJ1-3
d_call: -
cdr3_aa: ASRPGGRGNTIY

v_call: TRBV18
j_call: TRBJ1-1
d_call: TRBD1
cdr3_aa: ASSLGTGNTEAF

v_call: TRBV6-1
j_call: TRBJ1-1
d_call: TRBD1
cdr3_aa: ASSVDRGRVEAF

v_call: TRBV19
j_call: TRBJ2-1
d_call: -
cdr3_aa: ASSLGPEGNEQF

v_call: TRBV30
j_call: TRBJ2-1
d_call: -
cdr3_aa: AWSPGDGGPF

v_call: TRBV6-5
j_call: TRBJ2-6
d_call: -
cdr3_aa: ASSYSGQSGANVLT

v_call: TRBV5-6
j_call: TRBJ1-1
d_call: TRBD1
cdr3_aa: ASSLRGQRNTEAF

v_call: TRBV5-6
j_call: TRBJ2-7
d_call: TRBD1
cdr3_aa: ASSSGQGYEQY

v_call: TRBV18
j_call: TRBJ1-2
d_call: TRBD1
cdr3_aa: ASSPLDRDYGYT

v_call: TRBV6-5
j_call: TRBJ1-3
d_call: -
cdr3_aa: ASSRTVDSGNTIY

v_call: TRBV6-1
j_call: TRBJ1-2
d_call: TRBD1
cdr3_aa: ASSITGANYGYT

v_call: TRBV29-1
j_call: TRBJ2-3
d_call: TRBD1
cdr3_aa: SVEGSTGGTDTQY

v_call: TRBV6-1
j_call: TRBJ1-6
d_call: -
cdr3_aa: ASSESVQNNSPLH

v_call: TRBV18
j_call: TRBJ2-4
d_call: TRBD1
cdr3_aa: ASSGTGKNIQY

v_call: TRBV30
j_call: TRBJ1-5
d_call: TRBD1
cdr3_aa: AWSVIGTGGQPQH

v_call: TRBV25-1
j_call: TRBJ2-7
d_call: TRBD1
cdr3_aa: ASSEGQETYEQY

v_call: TRBV19
j_call: TRBJ1-1
d_call: -
cdr3_aa: ASSIGLANTEAF

v_call: TRBV4-1
j_call: TRBJ2-2
d_call: -
cdr3_aa: ASSQGTYRTNGELF

v_call: TRBV25-1
j_call: TRBJ2-7
d_call: TRBD1
cdr3_aa: ASSEGAHRGPSYEQY

v_call: TRBV18
j_call: TRBJ1-1
d_call: TRBD1
cdr3_aa: ASSPGDRGPAEAF

v_call: TRBV9
j_call: TRBJ2-7
d_call: -
cdr3_aa: ASSSGGRHEQY

v_call: TRBV19
j_call: TRBJ2-7
d_call: TRBD2
cdr3_aa: ASSMDLGLAVYEQY

v_call: TRBV9
j_call: TRBJ1-5
d_call: -
cdr3_aa: ASPVRSGGPDQPQH

v_call: TRBV6-1
j_call: TRBJ2-3
d_call: TRBD2
cdr3_aa: ASDGGERGADTQY

v_call: TRBV6-4
j_call: TRBJ2-1
d_call: -
cdr3_aa: ASSELALSIYNEQF

v_call: TRBV27
j_call: TRBJ2-7
d_call: TRBD1
cdr3_aa: ASSLSGQGGSYEQY